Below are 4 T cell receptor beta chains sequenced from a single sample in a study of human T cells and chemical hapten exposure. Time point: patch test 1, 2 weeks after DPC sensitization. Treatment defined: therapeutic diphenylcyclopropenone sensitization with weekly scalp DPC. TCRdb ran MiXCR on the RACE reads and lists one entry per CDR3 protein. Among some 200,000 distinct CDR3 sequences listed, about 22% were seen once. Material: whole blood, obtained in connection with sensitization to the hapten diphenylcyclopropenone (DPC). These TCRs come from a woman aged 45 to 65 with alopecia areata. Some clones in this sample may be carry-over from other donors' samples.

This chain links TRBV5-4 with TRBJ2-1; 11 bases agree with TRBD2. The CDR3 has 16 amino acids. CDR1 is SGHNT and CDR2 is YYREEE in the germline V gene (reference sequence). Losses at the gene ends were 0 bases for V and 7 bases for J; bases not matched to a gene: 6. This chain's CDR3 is CASSLVRGLAVNEQFF. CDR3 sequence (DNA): TGTGCCAGCAGCTTGGTACGGGGACTAGCGGTGAATGAGCAGTTCTTC.

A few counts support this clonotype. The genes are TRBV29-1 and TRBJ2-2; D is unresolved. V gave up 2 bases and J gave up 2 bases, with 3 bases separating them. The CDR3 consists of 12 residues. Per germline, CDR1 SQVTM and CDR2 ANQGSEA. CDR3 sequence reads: CSVETNTGELFF. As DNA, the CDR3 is TGCAGCGTTGAAACAAACACCGGGGAGCTGTTTTTT.

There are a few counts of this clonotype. DNA for the CDR3: TGTGCCAGCAGCAAAAACAAGGGGAACACCGGGGAGCTGTTTTTT. Protein: CASSKNKGNTGELFF. The chain has TRBV7-2 and TRBJ2-2; D is undetermined. The CDR3 spans 15 residues. Germline-derived CDR1 and CDR2 are SGHTA and FQGNSA. V was shortened by 5 bases and J by 1 base, with 11 bases between the two germline ends.

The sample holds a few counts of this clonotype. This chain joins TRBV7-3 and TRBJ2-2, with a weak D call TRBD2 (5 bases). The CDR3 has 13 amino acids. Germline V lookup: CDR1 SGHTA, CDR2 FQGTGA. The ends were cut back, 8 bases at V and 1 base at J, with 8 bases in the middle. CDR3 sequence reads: CASSRENTGELFF. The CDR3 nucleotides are TGTGCCAGCTCCCGGGAGAACACCGGGGAGCTGTTTTTT. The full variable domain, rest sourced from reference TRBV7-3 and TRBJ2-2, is GAGVSQTPSNKVTEKGKYVELRCDPISGHTALYWYRQSLGQGPEFLIYFQGTGAADDSGLPNDRFFAVRPEGSVSTLKIQRTERGDSAVYLCASSRENTGELFFGEGSRLTVL.